These 31 T cell receptor beta chains were sequenced from one sample in a study of cytomegalovirus exposure and HLA in healthy donors. PCR used 60 Vbeta primers and 13 Jbeta primers. Profiled with immunoSEQ multiplex PCR; TCRdb holds only in-frame clones, not every one. Seen here are roughly 100,000 clones, about 77% observed once, and the top ten hold under 13%. Sequencing was performed on PBMCs. Receptor source: a woman aged 18-35 years in good health and CMV-seropositive.

The J gene is TRBJ1-1, the V gene TRBV5-1; D is possibly TRBD1 (5 bases). This CDR3 has 12 residues. Trimming shortened V by 1 base and J by 5 bases, and 6 bases separated the two germline ends. Per germline, CDR1 SGHRS and CDR2 YFSETQ. The CDR3: CASSLSGTEAFF. The CDR3 nucleotides are TGCGCCAGCAGCTTGTCAGGGACTGAAGCTTTCTTT.

V is TRBV6-5 and J is TRBJ2-5; TRBD1 matches 7 bases. The end of the DNA fits TRBJ2-7 better, so the J call may be wrong. This CDR3 is 15 amino acids long. Germline V CDR1 and CDR2: MNHEY, SVGAGI. In DNA, the CDR3 is TGTGCCAGCAGTTACTCGGGACAGCTCTCCTACGAGCAGTACTTC. Its translation is CASSYSGQLSYEQYF.

This clone was detected a few times. The chain couples TRBV7-9 to TRBJ1-4; D is ambiguous. The CDR3 spans 14 residues. Trimming took 5 bases from V and 8 from J, leaving 15 bases between them. Germline V CDR1 and CDR2: SEHNR, FQNEAQ (reference sequence). CDR3 coding DNA: TGTGCCAGCAGCCCCGGGTGGGTCTTGGAAAAACTGTTTTTT. The encoded protein is CASSPGWVLEKLFF.

This clone was seen a handful of times. This rearrangement joins TRBV5-4 to TRBJ2-5; 13 bases match TRBD2. CDR3 size: 15 residues. Germline lookup yields CDR1 SGHNT and CDR2 YYREEE (reference sequence). The J segment lost 5 bases and the V segment lost 1 base, leaving 2 bases of the junction unmatched. The DNA of the CDR3 is TGTGCCAGCAGCTTGAGGACTAGCGGGAGTGAGACCCAGTACTTC. The encoded protein is CASSLRTSGSETQYF.

This sequence joins TRBV10-1 and TRBJ1-1; tentative D call: TRBD1 (5 bases). This CDR3 region has 13 residues. V shed 3 bases and J shed 5 bases, with 10 bases lying between them. Germline loops: CDR1 WNHNN, CDR2 SYGVQD (reference sequence). The CDR3: CASSDPGLTEAFF. In DNA form, the CDR3 reads TGCGCCAGCAGTGACCCGGGACTAACTGAAGCTTTCTTT.

V is TRBV6-5 and J is TRBJ1-3, with D unclear. The germline V and J ends were trimmed by 6 bases and 3 bases, with 12 bases remaining between them. The germline V gene encodes CDR1 MNHEY and CDR2 SVGAGI. This CDR3 spans 14 amino acids. The CDR3 nucleotides read TGTGCCAGCAGCGGCGGCGTAGGTGGAAACACCATATATTTT. Amino acids: CASSGGVGGNTIYF.

The rearrangement uses TRBV18 and TRBJ1-2; TRBD1 might be the D (6 bases). With 5 bases removed from V and 4 bases from J, the gap between germline ends came to 17 bases. Germline values: CDR1 KGHSH, CDR2 LQKENI. The CDR3 runs to 15 residues. In nucleotides, the CDR3 is TGTGCCAGCTCATTGCAGGGGTCCAACCCCTATGGCTACACCTTC. This codes for CASSLQGSNPYGYTF.

This clone has a single count. The chain couples TRBV5-6 to TRBJ1-2; TRBD1 aligns across 9 bases. V shed 2 bases, J shed 0 bases, and the junction held 8 bases outside the gene matches. The CDR3 spans 17 residues. Per the germline V gene, CDR1 is SGHDT and CDR2 is YYEEEE. The CDR3 loop is CASSFPGTGTSNYGYTF. The CDR3 DNA reads as TGTGCCAGCAGCTTCCCGGGGACAGGGACTTCTAACTATGGCTACACCTTC.

The chain links TRBV2 to TRBJ2-3, with 13 bases lining up with TRBD2. This CDR3 has 18 amino acids. J lost 2 bases, V lost 4 bases, and 9 bases had no gene match. Per the germline V gene, CDR1 is SNHLY and CDR2 is FYNNEI. CDR3 in amino acids: CASSVGRTSGSPTDTQYF. The CDR3 region has the DNA TGTGCCAGCAGTGTAGGCAGGACTAGCGGGAGTCCCACAGATACGCAGTATTTT.

The chain combines TRBV27 with TRBJ1-3; D is undetermined. The V end lost 2 bases, the J end lost 3 bases, and 8 bases lay between the germline ends. Germline V CDR1 and CDR2: MNHEY, SMNVEV (reference sequence). This CDR3 has 14 amino acids. The CDR3 sequence is CASSLVGSGNTIYF. CDR3 in DNA: TGTGCCAGCAGTTTAGTGGGGAGTGGAAACACCATATATTTT.

The chain is built from TRBV4-3 and TRBJ1-2, with 8 bases that match TRBD1. Germline V lookup: CDR1 LGHNA, CDR2 YSLEER. The V and J ends lost 0 bases and 7 bases, in that order; junction bases with no gene match: 10. The CDR3 runs to 16 residues. In DNA form, the CDR3 reads TGCGCCAGCAGCCAAGATCTCCAGGGGGCGTACTCTGGCTACACCTTC. Its translation: CASSQDLQGAYSGYTF.

The chain has TRBV5-1 and TRBJ2-2, with 7 positions matching TRBD1. This CDR3 has 15 amino acids. Per germline, CDR1 SGHRS and CDR2 YFSETQ. Trimming removed 4 bases from V and 3 bases from J; junction bases left unmatched: 6. CDR3 sequence reads: CASSSGQEDTGELFF. CDR3 in DNA: TGCGCCAGCAGCAGCGGACAGGAGGACACCGGGGAGCTGTTTTTT.

For the CDR3, the DNA is TGTGCCAGCGTGACTACCACAGATACGCAGTATTTT. It translates to CASVTTTDTQYF. The chain has TRBV28 and TRBJ2-3; D is perhaps TRBD2 (5 bases). V was trimmed by 8 bases and J by 2 bases, leaving 8 bases between them. Germline CDR1 is MDHEN and CDR2 is SYDVKM. The CDR3 covers 12 residues.

This clone occurred once. This chain's CDR3 is CASSTSTGENTGELFF. DNA for the CDR3: TGTGCCAGCAGCACCTCGACAGGAGAGAACACCGGGGAGCTGTTTTTT. The chain uses TRBV2 and TRBJ2-2, with D possibly matching TRBD1 (6 bases). Germline V gene data show CDR1 as SNHLY and CDR2 as FYNNEI. V lost 6 bases and J 1 base, leaving 15 bases between the germline ends. CDR3 length: 16 residues.

This sequence joins TRBV6-5 and TRBJ2-3; 8 nucleotides align to TRBD2. Germline trimming cut 6 bases from V and 2 bases from J; bases unmatched to any gene: 4. Germline V gene data show CDR1 as MNHEY and CDR2 as SVGAGI. The CDR3 extends over 14 amino acids. As DNA, the CDR3 is TGTGCCAGCAGGGAGGGACTAGTCACAGATACGCAGTATTTT. Translated, it gives CASREGLVTDTQYF.

The chain carries TRBV6-1 and TRBJ2-7; no clear D gene. V was trimmed by 10 bases and J by 3 bases, leaving 16 bases between them. The CDR3 runs to 13 residues. The germline V gene encodes CDR1 MNHNS and CDR2 SASEGT. CDR3 DNA sequence: TGTGCCACCGAGAGACAAACCTTCTACGAGCAGTACTTC. It yields the protein CATERQTFYEQYF.

CDR3 sequence (DNA): TGTGCCAGCTCACCACTTGAATTAGCGGGGGGCGAGCAGTACTTC. Its protein product is CASSPLELAGGEQYF. This rearrangement joins TRBV18 to TRBJ2-7; 10 bases map to TRBD2. Trimming removed 1 base from V and 6 bases from J; junction bases left unmatched: 6. Germline values: CDR1 KGHSH, CDR2 LQKENI. CDR3 length: 15 amino acids. The full variable domain, in which reference TRBV18 and TRBJ2-7 provide the parts outside the CDR3, is NAGVMQNPRHLVRRRGQEARLRCSPMKGHSHVYWYRQLPEEGLKFMVYLQKENIIDESGMPKERFSAEFPKEGPSILRIQQVVRGDSAAYFCASSPLELAGGEQYFGPGTRLTVT.

On this clone: The same CDR3 is also encoded by other DNA sequences in this sample. The CDR3 region has the DNA TGTGCCAGTAGTATTACAGATAGCAATCAGCCCCAGCATTTT. It specifies CASSITDSNQPQHF. V is TRBV19 and J is TRBJ1-5; D not certain. V shed 3 bases and J shed 0 bases, with 6 bases lying between them. This CDR3 has 14 residues. CDR1 is LNHDA, CDR2 SQIVND, per germline (reference sequence).

This chain connects TRBV28 to TRBJ2-1; D is undetermined. The CDR3 is made up of 13 amino acids. Germline assignment: CDR1 MDHEN and CDR2 SYDVKM. V was trimmed by 1 base and J by 5 bases, leaving 6 bases between them. This CDR3 is CASSLSGHNEQFF. The CDR3 coding sequence is TGTGCCAGCAGTTTATCAGGCCACAATGAGCAGTTCTTC.

The genes are TRBV10-3 and TRBJ1-2, with D perhaps matching TRBD1 (6 bases). The CDR3 is made up of 13 amino acids. Germline V gene data show CDR1 as ENHRY and CDR2 as SYGVKD. The V and J ends lost 4 bases and 6 bases respectively, with 12 bases between them. The CDR3 nucleotides read TGTGCCATCAGTGTTGGGGGCCGTGATGGCTACACCTTC. Residues: CAISVGGRDGYTF.

The gene calls are TRBV29-1 and TRBJ2-7; 7 positions match TRBD1. CDR1 and CDR2 from the germline V gene are SQVTM and ANQGSEA. The junction had 9 bases not matched to a gene; V was cut back by 4 bases and J by 3 bases. This CDR3 region has 14 residues. The CDR3 nucleotides are TGCAGCGTTGGGGACAGTAAATTTTTCTACGAGCAGTACTTC. As protein: CSVGDSKFFYEQYF.

The chain links TRBV28 to TRBJ1-1; 10 positions agree with TRBD1. The junction had 6 bases not matched to a gene; V was cut back by 6 bases and J by 5 bases. This CDR3 is built from 14 residues. Looked up from germline, CDR1 is MDHEN and CDR2 is SYDVKM. CDR3 nucleotide sequence: TGTGCCAGCAGCCCGGGACAGGGGAGAACTGAAGCTTTCTTT. This sequence encodes CASSPGQGRTEAFF.

Turning to this clone: The junction differs from germline at one of its ends, possibly a read error. The chain couples TRBV25-1 to TRBJ2-2, with 7 nucleotides matching TRBD1. Germline CDR1 is MGHDK and CDR2 is SYGVNS. The CDR3 totals 15 residues. CDR3 loop: CASSLGTENPGELFF. The CDR3 coding sequence is TGTGCCAGCAGTCTCGGGACAGAGAACCCCGGGGAGCTGTTTTTT.

The rearrangement links TRBV5-1 to TRBJ2-1; the match to TRBD1 covers 8 bases. The ends lost 5 bases at V and 0 bases at J; junction bases unmatched: 4. The germline CDR1 and CDR2 sequences are SGHRS and YFSETQ. The CDR3 totals 15 residues. CDR3 amino acids: CASRQGTGSYNEQFF. In DNA, the CDR3 is TGCGCCAGCAGACAAGGGACAGGCTCCTACAATGAGCAGTTCTTC.

The chain's CDR3 is CASSPDVGEGDEKLFF. As DNA, the CDR3 is TGTGCCAGCTCACCGGACGTAGGGGAGGGCGATGAAAAACTGTTTTTT. The rearrangement uses TRBV18 and TRBJ1-4, with D possibly being TRBD1 (5 bases). V lost 3 bases and J 6 bases, leaving 17 bases between the germline ends. The CDR3 runs to 16 residues. Germline assignment: CDR1 KGHSH and CDR2 LQKENI.

The V call is TRBV5-6, the J call TRBJ2-7, with 10 bases aligning to TRBD1. This CDR3 region has 13 residues. Germline lookup yields CDR1 SGHDT and CDR2 YYEEEE. J was trimmed by 3 bases and V by 6 bases; bases with no gene match: 3. The CDR3, as DNA: TGTGCCAGCATGGGACAGGGGAACTACGAGCAGTACTTC. Its protein product is CASMGQGNYEQYF.

The CDR3 is CASSIARTAKAFF. In DNA form, the CDR3 reads TGTGCCAGTAGTATAGCCAGGACAGCCAAAGCTTTCTTT. The V call is TRBV19, the J call TRBJ1-1; maybe TRBD1 (6 bases). Germline CDR1 is LNHDA and CDR2 is SQIVND (reference sequence). CDR3 length equals 13 residues. The V end lost 1 base, the J end lost 9 bases, and 12 bases lay between the germline ends. The full variable domain, rest sourced from reference TRBV19 and TRBJ1-1, is DGGITQSPKYLFRKEGQNVTLSCEQNLNHDAMYWYRQDPGQGLRLIYYSQIVNDFQKGDIAEGYSVSREKKESFPLTVTSAQKNPTAFYLCASSIARTAKAFFGQGTRLTVV.

The count of this clone is one. The chain couples TRBV2 to TRBJ2-3; TRBD2 matches at 11 bases. The CDR3 contains 14 residues. Germline CDR1 is SNHLY and CDR2 is FYNNEI. V dropped 5 bases and J dropped 3; count of bases not matched to a gene: 1. The chain's CDR3 is CASSLAGGTDTQYF. Written as DNA, the CDR3 is TGTGCCAGCAGTCTAGCGGGGGGAACAGATACGCAGTATTTT.

The rearrangement uses TRBV27 and TRBJ2-3; 8 bases are shared with TRBD1. The CDR3 sequence is 15 residues long. Germline CDR1 is MNHEY and CDR2 is SMNVEV (reference sequence). V lost 5 bases to trimming and J lost 0 bases; unmatched junction nucleotides: 4. The CDR3 sequence: CASSTDRASTDTQYF. CDR3 coding DNA: TGTGCCAGCAGTACGGACAGGGCTAGCACAGATACGCAGTATTTT.

This chain uses TRBV7-8 with TRBJ2-7, with 7 bases fitting TRBD1. CDR3 size: 13 residues. Trimming cost V 5 bases and J 4 bases; bases outside gene matches: 5. Germline CDR1 SGHVS, CDR2 FQNEAQ. CDR3 region: CASSNRQGYEQYF. The CDR3 DNA is TGTGCCAGCAGCAACCGACAGGGATACGAGCAGTACTTC.

In this sample, this clone turned up a few times. The chain couples TRBV28 to TRBJ2-7, with TRBD1 matching over 8 bases. Germline V gives CDR1 MDHEN, CDR2 SYDVKM. Unmatched junction bases numbered 7, after V lost 2 bases and J lost 7 bases. The CDR3 totals 14 residues. The CDR3 region is CASSLQGASREQYF. DNA for the CDR3: TGTGCCAGCAGTTTACAGGGGGCTTCAAGGGAGCAGTACTTC.